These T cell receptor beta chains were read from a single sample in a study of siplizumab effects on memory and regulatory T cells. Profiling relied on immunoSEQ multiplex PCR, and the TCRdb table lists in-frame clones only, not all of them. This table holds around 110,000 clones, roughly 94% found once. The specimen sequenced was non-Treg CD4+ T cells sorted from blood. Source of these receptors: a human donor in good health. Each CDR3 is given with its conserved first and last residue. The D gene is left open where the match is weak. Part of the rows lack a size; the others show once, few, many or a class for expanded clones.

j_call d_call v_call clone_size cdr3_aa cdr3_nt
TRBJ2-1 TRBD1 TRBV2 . CASSSLGQGADEQFF TGTGCCAGCAGTTCCTTGGGACAGGGGGCCGATGAGCAGTTCTTC
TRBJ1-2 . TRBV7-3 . CASSLGGETYGYTF TGTGCCAGCAGCTTAGGGGGCGAGACCTATGGCTACACCTTC
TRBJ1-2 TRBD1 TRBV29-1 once CSVERTGGYGYTF TGCAGCGTTGAACGGACAGGGGGCTATGGCTACACCTTC
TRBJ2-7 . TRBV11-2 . CASSHLRDPGEQYF TGTGCCAGCAGCCACCTCCGGGACCCCGGGGAGCAGTACTTC
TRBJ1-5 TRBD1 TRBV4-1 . CASSPGQGGQPQHF TGCGCCAGCAGCCCCGGACAGGGAGGTCAGCCCCAGCATTTT
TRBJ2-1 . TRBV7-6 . CASSPKGLAPIGIYNEQFF TGTGCCAGCAGCCCTAAGGGGCTAGCCCCGATCGGTATCTACAATGAGCAGTTCTTC
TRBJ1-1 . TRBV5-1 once CASSLQGQGRNTEAFF TGCGCCAGCAGCTTGCAAGGGCAGGGGAGGAACACTGAAGCTTTCTTT
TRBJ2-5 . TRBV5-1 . CASSSVGEETQYF TGCGCCAGCAGCTCCGTAGGAGAAGAGACCCAGTACTTC
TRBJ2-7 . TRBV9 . CASSVGQGFYEQYF TGTGCCAGCAGCGTAGGCCAGGGCTTCTACGAGCAGTACTTC
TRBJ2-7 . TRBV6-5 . CASSYSVFYEQYF TGTGCCAGCAGTTACTCGGTGTTTTACGAGCAGTACTTC
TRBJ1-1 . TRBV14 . CASSQVVGMNTEAFF TGTGCCAGCAGCCAAGTGGTAGGTATGAACACTGAAGCTTTCTTT
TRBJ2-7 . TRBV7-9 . CASSLNGLTYEQYF TGTGCCAGCAGCTTAAACGGACTTACCTACGAGCAGTACTTC
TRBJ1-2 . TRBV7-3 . CASNQPLGSTSYGYTF TGTGCCAGCAACCAGCCCCTCGGGAGTACTTCCTATGGCTACACCTTC
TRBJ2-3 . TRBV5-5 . CASSLFLVDTQYF TGTGCCAGCAGCTTGTTCCTTGTAGATACGCAGTATTTT
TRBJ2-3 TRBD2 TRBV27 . CASSALAGSTDTQYF TGTGCCAGCAGTGCCTTAGCGGGCAGCACAGATACGCAGTATTTT
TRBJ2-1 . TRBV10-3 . CAIRQGGEPEQFF TGTGCCATCAGACAGGGCGGAGAACCTGAGCAGTTCTTC
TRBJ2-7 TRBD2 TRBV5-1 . CASSLSGTSEREQYF TGCGCCAGCAGCTTGAGCGGGACCTCTGAGCGGGAGCAGTACTTC
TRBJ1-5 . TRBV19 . CASSHLRGKGQPQHF TGTGCCAGTAGTCACCTGAGGGGGAAGGGTCAGCCCCAGCATTTT
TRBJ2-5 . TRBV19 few CASRPQVVGQETQYF TGTGCCAGTAGACCACAGGTTGTGGGGCAAGAGACCCAGTACTTC
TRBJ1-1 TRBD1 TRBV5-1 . CASSPGQGALNTEAFF TGCGCCAGCAGCCCTGGCCAGGGGGCATTGAACACTGAAGCTTTCTTT
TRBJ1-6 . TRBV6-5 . CASSPSRQNNSPLHF TGTGCCAGCAGTCCCTCCCGACAAAATAATTCACCCCTCCACTTT
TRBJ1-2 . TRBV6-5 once CASSPQGYGYTF TGTGCCAGCAGTCCCCAGGGTTATGGCTACACCTTC
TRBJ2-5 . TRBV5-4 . CASSSGAEGYQETQYF TGTGCCAGCAGCTCTGGAGCAGAAGGTTACCAAGAGACCCAGTACTTC
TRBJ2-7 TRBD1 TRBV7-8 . CASSQHGGQGYEQYF TGTGCCAGCAGCCAACATGGGGGACAGGGCTACGAGCAGTACTTC
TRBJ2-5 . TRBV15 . CATSREVGGGTSHGSRETQYF TGTGCCACCAGCAGAGAGGTGGGCGGCGGGACTTCCCATGGAAGCAGGGAGACCCAGTACTTC
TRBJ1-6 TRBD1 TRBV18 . CASSPRQGLDSPLHF TGTGCCAGCTCACCACGACAGGGGTTGGATTCACCCCTCCACTTT
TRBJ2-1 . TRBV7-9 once CASSSEGAYNEQFF TGTGCCAGCAGCTCTGAGGGCGCCTACAATGAGCAGTTCTTC
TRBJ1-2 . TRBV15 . CATRADMKDYGYTF TGTGCCACCAGGGCAGACATGAAGGACTATGGCTACACCTTC
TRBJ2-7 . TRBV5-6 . CASSSLIDGVTYEQYF TGTGCCAGCAGTTCTCTCATTGACGGGGTTACCTACGAGCAGTACTTC
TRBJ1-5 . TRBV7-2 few CASSLFSQGGQPQHF TGTGCCAGCAGCTTATTTTCCCAGGGTGGTCAGCCCCAGCATTTT
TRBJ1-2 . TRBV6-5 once CASSYSEAKNYGYTF TGTGCCAGCAGTTACTCTGAGGCCAAAAACTATGGCTACACCTTC
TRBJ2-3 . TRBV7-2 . CASSQRWGGTSTDTQYF TGTGCCAGCAGCCAGCGATGGGGCGGGACTAGCACAGATACGCAGTATTTT
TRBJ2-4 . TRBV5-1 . CASSPGPSVGDIQYF TGCGCCAGCAGCCCCGGTCCTAGCGTAGGGGACATTCAGTACTTC
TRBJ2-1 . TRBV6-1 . CASSERYASKSSYNEQFF TGTGCCAGCAGTGAGAGATACGCAAGCAAGAGCTCCTACAATGAGCAGTTCTTC
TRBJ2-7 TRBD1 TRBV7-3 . CASSSLDRGYEQYF TGTGCCAGCAGCTCCCTGGACAGGGGATACGAGCAGTACTTC
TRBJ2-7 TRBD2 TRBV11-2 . CASSFSGGKNGEQYF TGTGCCAGCAGCTTTAGCGGGGGAAAGAACGGAGAGCAGTACTTC
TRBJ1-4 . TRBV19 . CASSAVVTNEKLFF TGTGCCAGTAGTGCGGTTGTTACTAATGAAAAACTGTTTTTT
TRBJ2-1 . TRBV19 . CASSISPGLNEQFF TGTGCCAGTAGTATTTCTCCCGGGCTCAATGAGCAGTTCTTC
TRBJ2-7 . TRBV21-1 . CASSNSTLLIYEQYF TGTGCCAGCAGCAATTCCACCCTCTTGATCTACGAGCAGTACTTC
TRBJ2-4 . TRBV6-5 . CASSYSHRSAKNIQYF TGTGCCAGCAGTTACTCGCACCGCTCAGCCAAAAACATTCAGTACTTC
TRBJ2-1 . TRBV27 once CASSRPIGGDGYNEQFF TGTGCCAGCAGTCGGCCGATCGGGGGTGATGGGTACAATGAGCAGTTCTTC
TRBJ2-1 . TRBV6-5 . CASSREPFIQFF TGTGCCAGTTCCCGGGAGCCTTTTATTCAGTTCTTC
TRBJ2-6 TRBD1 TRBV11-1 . CASSPGQASGANVLTF TGTGCCAGCAGCCCCGGACAGGCCTCTGGGGCCAACGTCCTGACTTTC
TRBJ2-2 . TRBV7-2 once CASSSGGTANTGELFF TGTGCCAGCAGCTCAGGGGGGACCGCGAACACCGGGGAGCTGTTTTTT
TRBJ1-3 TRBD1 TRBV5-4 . CASNQGGAGNTIYF TGTGCCAGCAATCAGGGGGGCGCAGGAAACACCATATATTTT
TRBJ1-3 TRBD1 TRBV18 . CASSPMAGDSSGNTIYF TGTGCCAGCTCACCGATGGCCGGGGACAGCTCTGGAAACACCATATATTTT
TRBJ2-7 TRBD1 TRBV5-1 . CASSPTGTGNEQYF TGCGCCAGCAGCCCTACCGGGACAGGGAACGAGCAGTACTTC